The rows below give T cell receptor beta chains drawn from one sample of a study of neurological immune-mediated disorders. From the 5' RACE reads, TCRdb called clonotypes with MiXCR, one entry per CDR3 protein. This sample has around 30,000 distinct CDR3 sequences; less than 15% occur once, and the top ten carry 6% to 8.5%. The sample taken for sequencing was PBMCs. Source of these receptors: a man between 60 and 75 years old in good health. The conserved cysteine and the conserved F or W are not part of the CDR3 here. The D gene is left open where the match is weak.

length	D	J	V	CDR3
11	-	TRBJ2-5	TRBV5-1	ASSLREQETQY
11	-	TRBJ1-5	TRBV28	ASRRPSGQPQH
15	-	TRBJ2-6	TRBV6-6	ASRSREFLSGANVLT
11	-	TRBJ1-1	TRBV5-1	ASSVGGNTEAF
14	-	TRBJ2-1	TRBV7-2	ASSLVGGFPYNEQF
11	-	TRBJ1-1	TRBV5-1	ASSLAPDTEAF
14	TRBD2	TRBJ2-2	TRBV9	ASSVPPGGGTGELF
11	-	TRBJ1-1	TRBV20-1	SADRQQGTEAF
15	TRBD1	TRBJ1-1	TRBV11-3	ASSTGGWRDLNTEAF
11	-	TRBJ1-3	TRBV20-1	SALDRSENTIY
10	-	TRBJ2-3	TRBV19	ASTPDTDTQY
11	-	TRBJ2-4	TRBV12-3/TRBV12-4	ASSSRTENIQY
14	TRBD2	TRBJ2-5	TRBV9	ASSETGTSGTETQY
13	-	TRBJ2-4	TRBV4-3	ASSQGALAKNIQY
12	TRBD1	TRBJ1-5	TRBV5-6	ASSQGALNQPQN
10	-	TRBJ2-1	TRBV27	ASSPVGQGQF
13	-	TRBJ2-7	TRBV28	ASSPVFGVSYEQY
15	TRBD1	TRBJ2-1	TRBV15	ATSRDLTGQLLNEQF
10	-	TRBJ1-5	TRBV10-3	ATSGSNQPQH
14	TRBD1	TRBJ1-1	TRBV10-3	AIRDRRDRAYTEAF
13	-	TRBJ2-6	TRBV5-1	ASSVVSSGANVLT
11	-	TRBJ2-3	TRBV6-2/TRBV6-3	ASRDSSTDTQY
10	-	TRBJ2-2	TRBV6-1	ASSIRSGELF
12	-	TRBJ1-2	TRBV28	ASSSYYANYGYT
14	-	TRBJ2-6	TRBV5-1	ASSSPRGSGANVLT
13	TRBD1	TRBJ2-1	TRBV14	ASSAQGVPYNEQF
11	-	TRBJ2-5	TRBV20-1	SAGDWDWETQY
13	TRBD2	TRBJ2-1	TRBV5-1	ASSPRAGGGNEQF
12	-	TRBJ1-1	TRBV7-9	ASSKATVNTEAF
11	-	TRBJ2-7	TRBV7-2	ASSLASAYEQY
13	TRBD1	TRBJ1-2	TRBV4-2	ASSQDVTGVGGYT
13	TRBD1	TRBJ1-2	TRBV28	ASSPTTGPSYGYT
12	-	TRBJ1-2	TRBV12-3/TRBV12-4	ASSWVSSDYGYT
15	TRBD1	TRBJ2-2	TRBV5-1	ASSWGRDRANTGELF
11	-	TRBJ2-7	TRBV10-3	ATLNPSSYEQY
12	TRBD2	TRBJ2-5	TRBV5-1	ASSFIAGAETQY
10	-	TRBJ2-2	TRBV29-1	SVEVTTGELF
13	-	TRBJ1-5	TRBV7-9	ASSSAAAGDQPQH
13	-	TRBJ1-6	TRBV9	ASSVLGKQGIDLH
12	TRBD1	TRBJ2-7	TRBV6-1	ASNSLGQGDEQY
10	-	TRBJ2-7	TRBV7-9	ASSFGTYEQY
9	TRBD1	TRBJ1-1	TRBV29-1	IVDRGSEAF
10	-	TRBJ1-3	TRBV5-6	ASSLRGNTIY
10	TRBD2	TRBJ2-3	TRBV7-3	ASSSGGDTQY
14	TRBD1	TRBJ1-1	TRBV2	ASNSGTASTNTEAF
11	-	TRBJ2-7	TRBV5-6	ASSFGRYYEQY
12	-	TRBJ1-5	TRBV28	ASSLGQSNQPQH
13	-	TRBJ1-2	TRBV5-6	ASSLYGGENYGYT
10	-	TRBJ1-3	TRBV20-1	SARSTGNTIY
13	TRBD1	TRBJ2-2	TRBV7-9	ASSPTGWDTGELF
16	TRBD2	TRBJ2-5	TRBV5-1	ASSLAVGLAGVAETQY
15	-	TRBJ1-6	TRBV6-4	ASSDARQSRLNSPLH
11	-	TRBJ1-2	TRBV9	ASSVAGLGGYT
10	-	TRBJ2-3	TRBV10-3	AISERADTQY
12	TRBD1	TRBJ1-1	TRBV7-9	ASSPQGVNTEAF
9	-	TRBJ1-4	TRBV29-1	SGGGEEKLF
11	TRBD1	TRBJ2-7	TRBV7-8	ASSRQGIGEQY
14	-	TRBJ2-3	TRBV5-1	ASSLGPTGRADTQY
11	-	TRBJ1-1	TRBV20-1	SDPRGTPTEAF
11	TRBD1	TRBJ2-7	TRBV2	ATSTGGSYEQY